Below, 27 T cell receptor beta chains from the same sample are listed, as sequenced in a study of blood T cell repertoires in COVID-19. This table comes from immunoSEQ multiplex PCR, and its TCRdb copy is limited to in-frame clones, with some not included. The sample lists a few hundred thousand clones; more than 70% were seen once. The sequenced sample consisted of peripheral blood. The receptor set was obtained from a woman in her fifties or sixties with COVID-19, enrolled during active disease.

This chain uses TRBV12-3 or TRBV12-4 with TRBJ1-6; no clear D gene. The V end was cut by 5 bases, the J end by 4 bases, with 6 bases between. This CDR3 spans 13 amino acids. The CDR3 region is CASSRDYNSPLHF. The DNA of the CDR3 is TGTGCCAGCAGTCGCGATTATAATTCACCCCTCCACTTT.

This sequence joins TRBV6-5 and TRBJ2-7; 8 positions agree with TRBD1. The J segment lost 4 bases and the V segment lost 6 bases, leaving 8 bases of the junction unmatched. CDR1 is MNHEY, CDR2 SVGAGI, per germline. CDR3 size: 14 residues. CDR3 nucleotide sequence: TGTGCCAGCAGGAGGGGACAGGACAATTACGAGCAGTACTTC. Translation: CASRRGQDNYEQYF.

V usage is TRBV5-1 and J usage is TRBJ2-3; 7 bases align to TRBD1. CDR1 and CDR2 (germline): SGHRS, YFSETQ. The CDR3 covers 14 residues. J lost 5 bases, V lost 0 bases, and 3 bases had no gene match. The DNA of the CDR3 is TGCGCCAGCAGCTTGGCGGGACAGAGAGATACGCAGTATTTT. The encoded protein is CASSLAGQRDTQYF.

This clone was detected ten times or more. This chain links TRBV5-8 with TRBJ1-1; 11 bases are a match to TRBD1. Trimming removed 4 bases from V and 4 bases from J; junction bases left unmatched: 9. The CDR3 covers 16 residues. CDR1 and CDR2 from the germline V gene are SGHTS and YDEGEE. CDR3 nucleotides: TGTGCCAGCAGCCACCCGGACAGGGGGCCGTTCACTGAAGCTTTCTTT. Translated, it gives CASSHPDRGPFTEAFF.

Notes on this clone: Other DNA sequences from this sample encode an identical CDR3 as well. V usage is TRBV2 and J usage is TRBJ2-3, with D possibly TRBD1 on 6 matching bases. The V gene lost 3 bases and the J gene lost 2 bases, with 9 bases spanning the gap. CDR3 length: 14 residues. Germline V gives CDR1 SNHLY, CDR2 FYNNEI. The CDR3: CASSDRGPTDTQYF. CDR3 sequence (DNA): TGTGCCAGCAGTGACAGGGGACCCACAGATACGCAGTATTTT.

The chain uses TRBV10-3 and TRBJ1-1; tentative D call: TRBD1 (5 bases). The CDR3 length is 13 residues. The germline V gene encodes CDR1 ENHRY and CDR2 SYGVKD. V was shortened by 6 bases and J by 4 bases, with 12 bases between the two germline ends. CDR3 in DNA: TGTGCCATCAGGGGGGAGGGTTTCACTGAAGCTTTCTTT. Protein sequence: CAIRGEGFTEAFF.

This chain uses TRBV18 with TRBJ1-2; the D is unclear. The ends were cut back, 3 bases at V and 2 bases at J, with 7 bases in the middle. This CDR3 spans 13 amino acids. Germline assignment: CDR1 KGHSH and CDR2 LQKENI. The CDR3 sequence is CASSPTPNYGYTF. For the CDR3, the DNA is TGTGCCAGCTCACCCACACCCAACTATGGCTACACCTTC.

The rearrangement joins TRBV11-2 to TRBJ1-1; tentatively, D is TRBD1 (6 bases). CDR1 and CDR2 (germline): SGHAT, FQNNGV. Trimming left V 5 bases short and J 0 bases short, with 13 bases between. The CDR3 is 15 residues long. Written as DNA, the CDR3 is TGTGCCAGCAGCGCAAGGACAGACATGAACACTGAAGCTTTCTTT. This encodes CASSARTDMNTEAFF.

This chain joins TRBV5-1 and TRBJ1-4; TRBD1 matches at 7 bases. Germline V gene sequence: CDR1 SGHRS, CDR2 YFSETQ. J gave up 8 bases and V 3 bases, and 7 bases lay outside the gene matches. There are 14 residues in the CDR3. For the CDR3, the DNA is TGCGCCAGCAGCTCTACAGGGGTAGTGGAAAAACTGTTTTTT. This encodes CASSSTGVVEKLFF.

A few counts support this clone. The chain is built from TRBV7-9 and TRBJ1-2, with 7 bases lining up with TRBD1. There are 12 residues in the CDR3. V lost 10 bases and J lost 2; bases outside the gene matches: 4. The germline gives CDR1 SEHNR, CDR2 FQNEAQ (reference sequence). Written as DNA, the CDR3 is TGTGCCACGCAACAGGGGAACTATGGCTACACCTTC. This gives the protein CATQQGNYGYTF. Together with reference TRBV7-9 and TRBJ1-2, the CDR3 gives the full variable domain: DTGVSQNPRHKITKRGQNVTFRCDPISEHNRLYWYRQTLGQGPEFLTYFQNEAQLEKSRLLSDRFSAERPKGSFSTLEIQRTEQGDSAMYLCATQQGNYGYTFGSGTRLTVV.

This chain joins TRBV4-1 and TRBJ2-3; 10 bases line up with TRBD2. After removal of 1 base from V and 1 base from J, the junction contained 5 bases not matched to a gene. Germline CDR1 and CDR2: MGHRA and YSYEKL. The CDR3 runs to 17 residues. Here the CDR3 DNA reads TGCGCCAGCAGCCAAGGATCCCTAGCGGGAGGCACAGATACGCAGTATTTT. Translating it yields CASSQGSLAGGTDTQYF.

This clone has only a few counts. The genes are TRBV6-5 and TRBJ1-2, with a weak D call TRBD1 (6 bases). CDR3 length: 13 residues. V lost 6 bases and J lost 10, with 18 bases in between. Per the germline V gene, CDR1 is MNHEY and CDR2 is SVGAGI. The CDR3 DNA follows: TGTGCCAGCAGCCCAAGGAGGGGGGGTATCTACACCTTC. It yields the protein CASSPRRGGIYTF.

The chain couples TRBV19 to TRBJ1-2; unclear D gene. The CDR3 extends over 13 amino acids. The V end was cut by 4 bases, the J end by 1 base, with 7 bases between. Germline CDR1 LNHDA, CDR2 SQIVND (reference sequence). This CDR3 reads CASSTIFNYGYTF. In DNA, the CDR3 is TGTGCCAGTAGTACCATTTTTAACTATGGCTACACCTTC. Full variable domain (remainder filled in from reference TRBV19 and TRBJ1-2): DGGITQSPKYLFRKEGQNVTLSCEQNLNHDAMYWYRQDPGQGLRLIYYSQIVNDFQKGDIAEGYSVSREKKESFPLTVTSAQKNPTAFYLCASSTIFNYGYTFGSGTRLTVV.

The genes are TRBV7-9 and TRBJ1-4; TRBD1 matches at 9 bases. The germline V gene encodes CDR1 SEHNR and CDR2 FQNEAQ (reference sequence). V was pared by 4 bases and J by 7 bases, with 4 bases of the junction left unmatched. This CDR3 region has 14 residues. DNA of the CDR3: TGTGCCAGCAGCTCCGGGACAGGGAGTGAAAAACTGTTTTTT. Protein product: CASSSGTGSEKLFF.

The V call is TRBV6-5, the J call TRBJ2-7; 7 bases fit TRBD1. The length of the CDR3 is 15 residues. Per germline, CDR1 MNHEY and CDR2 SVGAGI. V was clipped by 4 bases and J by 1 base; unmatched bases: 7. In DNA, the CDR3 is TGTGCCAGCAGTTCCACCGGGACAGCATCCTACGAGCAGTACTTC. Its translation is CASSSTGTASYEQYF.

The chain recombines TRBV15 with TRBJ2-5, with D hard to call. This CDR3 is built from 12 residues. Trimming shortened V by 11 bases and J by 3 bases, and 13 bases separated the two germline ends. Germline-derived CDR1 and CDR2 are LNHNV and YYDKDF (reference sequence). This CDR3 is CAARGAEETQYF. CDR3 coding DNA: TGTGCCGCCCGCGGCGCTGAAGAGACCCAGTACTTC.

The gene calls are TRBV19 and TRBJ2-7; TRBD1 matches at 9 bases. This CDR3 has 16 amino acids. V shed 4 bases, J shed 6 bases, and the junction held 13 bases outside the gene matches. The germline V gene has CDR1 LNHDA and CDR2 SQIVND (reference sequence). The CDR3 coding sequence is TGTGCCAGTAGTAAACACAGGGGGCAAGGTTTAGCCGAGCAGTACTTC. Protein sequence: CASSKHRGQGLAEQYF.

The chain combines TRBV7-9 with TRBJ2-3, with D perhaps matching TRBD1 (6 bases). Per the germline V gene, CDR1 is SEHNR and CDR2 is FQNEAQ (reference sequence). The V and J ends lost 4 bases and 2 bases respectively, with 16 bases between them. CDR3 size: 16 residues. The CDR3 nucleotides are TGTGCCAGCAGCTACCGTAGGGACATTTCCACAGATACGCAGTATTTT. Translation gives CASSYRRDISTDTQYF. The variable domain in full, completed from reference TRBV7-9 and TRBJ2-3, reads DTGVSQNPRHKITKRGQNVTFRCDPISEHNRLYWYRQTLGQGPEFLTYFQNEAQLEKSRLLSDRFSAERPKGSFSTLEIQRTEQGDSAMYLCASSYRRDISTDTQYFGPGTRLTVL.

This clone has only one observation. The chain joins TRBV18 to TRBJ2-1; 10 nucleotides align to TRBD1. Germline assignment: CDR1 KGHSH and CDR2 LQKENI. V gave up 7 bases and J gave up 5 bases; unmatched junction bases: 5. This CDR3 region has 14 residues. The chain's CDR3 is CASLTGTGDNEQFF. The CDR3 region has the DNA TGTGCCAGCTTAACCGGGACAGGGGACAATGAGCAGTTCTTC.

The CDR3 protein is CASSYQGGAFF. The CDR3 DNA reads TGTGCCAGCAGTTACCAGGGGGGAGCTTTCTTT. This chain links TRBV6-5 with TRBJ1-1, with 7 positions matching TRBD1. CDR3 size: 11 residues. V gave up 2 bases and J gave up 10 bases; unmatched junction bases: 1. Per the germline V gene, CDR1 is MNHEY and CDR2 is SVGAGI.

This rearrangement joins TRBV2 to TRBJ2-5; D might be TRBD1 (6 bases). Germline-derived CDR1 and CDR2 are SNHLY and FYNNEI. V lost 9 bases and J lost 4, with 18 bases in between. The CDR3 extends over 14 amino acids. The CDR3 reads CASATVGAGETQYF. DNA for the CDR3: TGTGCCAGTGCCACCGTGGGGGCCGGAGAGACCCAGTACTTC.

The chain is built from TRBV28 and TRBJ1-2, with a possible D match to TRBD1 (5 bases). The CDR3 has 16 amino acids. V shed 7 bases and J shed 1 base, with 19 bases lying between them. Germline loops: CDR1 MDHEN, CDR2 SYDVKM. The CDR3 DNA reads as TGTGCCAGCACTGAGCGGGGGAACTACCGTAACTATGGCTACACCTTC. Encoded protein: CASTERGNYRNYGYTF.

The J gene is TRBJ2-7, the V gene TRBV29-1; D remains ambiguous. The CDR3 is 14 amino acids. The V gene's germline CDR1 is SQVTM and CDR2 ANQGSEA. Between the trimmed V and J ends, which lost 0 bases and 6 bases, there was a span of 15 bases. The CDR3 coding sequence is TGCAGCGTTGAAGAAAACAGCCCCCTGGGCGAGCAGTACTTC. It specifies CSVEENSPLGEQYF.

V usage is TRBV6-5 and J usage is TRBJ1-2; TRBD1 aligns across 7 bases. CDR1 is MNHEY, CDR2 SVGAGI, per germline. Trimming removed 6 bases from V and 7 bases from J; junction bases left unmatched: 8. CDR3 length equals 13 residues. The CDR3 reads CASSRDRQAGYTF. The CDR3, as DNA: TGTGCCAGCAGCCGGGACAGACAGGCTGGCTACACCTTC.

The rearrangement uses TRBV11-2 and TRBJ2-2; 8 nucleotides agree with TRBD1. CDR3 length: 16 residues. Germline V lookup: CDR1 SGHAT, CDR2 FQNNGV. The junction had 6 bases not matched to a gene; V was cut back by 5 bases and J by 1 base. CDR3 nucleotides: TGTGCCAGCAGCCGGGTGGACAGGGTGAACACCGGGGAGCTGTTTTTT. It encodes CASSRVDRVNTGELFF.

The chain has TRBV12-3 or TRBV12-4 and TRBJ2-1; 7 positions agree with TRBD1. With 5 bases clipped from V and 8 bases from J, the junction kept 3 bases outside the gene matches. The CDR3 loop spans 12 amino acids. As DNA, the CDR3 is TGTGCCAGCAGTCCTACAGGGGATGAGCAGTTCTTC. Protein product: CASSPTGDEQFF.

J is TRBJ2-1 and V is TRBV3-1 (or the pseudogene TRBV3-2), with 11 nucleotides matching TRBD2. After removal of 3 bases from V and 7 bases from J, the junction contained 8 bases not matched to a gene. Germline lookup yields CDR1 LGHDT and CDR2 YNNKEL (reference sequence). The CDR3 is made up of 16 amino acids. The CDR3 DNA sequence: TGTGCCAGCAGCCATTTAGCGGGGGGGCCAGTTAATGAGCAGTTCTTC. This translates into CASSHLAGGPVNEQFF.